This T cell receptor beta chain originates from a study of cytomegalovirus exposure and HLA in healthy donors. This clone was counted a few times. Both 60 Vbeta primers and 13 Jbeta primers went into the PCR. Original processing notes: A later analysis tallied about 80 million unique TCR beta chains, some 12 million of them shared. Generated by immunoSEQ multiplex PCR, the TCRdb table keeps only in-frame clones and is missing some. D and trimming were read from the DNA, whereas the V and J calls and clone size are those reported in that table. The sample lists 150,000 to 200,000 clones, approximately 78% occurring once. CDR1 SEHNR and CDR2 FQNEAQ come from the germline V gene (reference sequence). Trimming shortened V by 5 bases and J by 7 bases, and 14 bases separated the two germline ends. This CDR3 has 13 residues.

Material for sequencing was PBMCs. This sequence joins TRBV7-9 and TRBJ1-2, with D possibly TRBD1 on 6 matching bases. This receptor was obtained from a woman aged 40 to 50 in good health and CMV-seronegative. For the CDR3, the DNA is TGTGCCAGCAGCACTACAGGGATTGCTGGCTACACCTTC. It encodes CASSTTGIAGYTF.